The 18 T cell receptor beta chains reported below all come from one sample, sequenced in a study of shared clonotypes between healthy human individuals. Clones were sequenced by immunoSEQ multiplex PCR, and TCRdb holds only the in-frame ones, with some missing. The sample includes 2 million to 3 million clones, over 85% seen only once; the top ten take more than 0.35%. The material sequenced was naive CD4+ T cells from PBMCs. Sample subset: CD45RA+ positively selected. These receptors came from a man aged 18 to 29 in good health. Some clones in this sample may be carry-over from other donors' samples.

The chain has TRBV29-1 and TRBJ2-1; 11 nucleotides agree with TRBD1. The CDR3 is 13 amino acids. With 7 bases clipped from V and 10 bases from J, the junction kept 9 bases outside the gene matches. Germline assignment: CDR1 SQVTM and CDR2 ANQGSEA. The CDR3 DNA reads TGCAGCGCTACGGGACAGGGGGTCATCGAGCAGTTCTTC. This gives the protein CSATGQGVIEQFF.

As regards this clone: Other DNA sequences within the sample encode an identical CDR3. The chain links TRBV9 to TRBJ1-2; D ambiguous. This CDR3 is built from 13 residues. CDR1 is SGDLS and CDR2 is YYNGEE in the germline V gene. V was trimmed by 3 bases and J by 2 bases, leaving 8 bases between them. CDR3 residues: CASSATGNYGYTF. The CDR3 DNA sequence: TGTGCCAGCAGCGCTACGGGGAACTATGGCTACACCTTC.

This clone appeared once. The chain uses TRBV7-3 and TRBJ2-1; 9 nucleotides line up with TRBD2. Trimming cost V 9 bases and J 13 bases; bases outside gene matches: 16. The V gene's germline CDR1 is SGHTA and CDR2 FQGTGA. There are 14 residues in the CDR3. The chain's CDR3 is CASSPIPGLAIQFF. CDR3 in DNA: TGTGCCAGTAGCCCTATACCGGGACTAGCTATCCAGTTCTTC.

The rearrangement uses TRBV5-8 and TRBJ2-7; D gene uncertain. CDR1 SGHTS and CDR2 YDEGEE come from the germline V gene. This CDR3 is 13 amino acids long. Trimming took 0 bases from V and 4 from J, leaving 8 bases between them. CDR3 residues: CASSLGHRYEQYF. The CDR3 DNA is TGTGCCAGCAGCTTGGGTCACAGATACGAGCAGTACTTC.

A word on this clone: Additional DNA sequences in this sample encode the identical CDR3. The V call is TRBV28, the J call TRBJ2-5; D is undetermined. V was trimmed by 6 bases and J by 4 bases, leaving 9 bases between them. The CDR3 has 12 residues. From germline, CDR1 is MDHEN and CDR2 SYDVKM. The CDR3 protein is CASSSVLETQYF. CDR3 bases: TGTGCCAGCAGCTCGGTCCTAGAGACCCAGTACTTC.

This chain links TRBV5-4 with TRBJ2-3; D gene unclear. V was shortened by 0 bases and J by 0 bases, with 8 bases between the two germline ends. There are 15 residues in the CDR3. Germline assignment: CDR1 SGHNT and CDR2 YYREEE (reference sequence). Here the CDR3 DNA reads TGTGCCAGCAGCTTGGTGGCGTCGAGCACAGATACGCAGTATTTT. Amino acid sequence: CASSLVASSTDTQYF.

This chain connects TRBV6-5 to TRBJ2-7, with D tentatively TRBD1 or TRBD2 (5 bases each). The CDR3 runs 14 residues. CDR1 is MNHEY and CDR2 is SVGAGI in the germline V gene. The germline V and J ends were trimmed by 0 bases and 6 bases, with 12 bases remaining between them. CDR3 in amino acids: CASSYSVGTAEQYF. CDR3 nucleotide sequence: TGTGCCAGCAGTTACTCCGTTGGGACGGCCGAGCAGTACTTC.

As to this clone: The identical CDR3 is also encoded by other nucleotide sequences in the sample. The chain couples TRBV30 to TRBJ1-2, with D unresolved. Looked up from germline, CDR1 is GTSNPN and CDR2 is SVGIG (reference sequence). With 2 bases removed from V and 4 bases from J, the gap between germline ends came to 5 bases. The CDR3 is 11 amino acids. DNA for the CDR3: TGTGCCTGGAGTCGGGGCTATGGCTACACCTTC. Translation gives CAWSRGYGYTF. The variable domain in full, completed from reference TRBV30 and TRBJ1-2, reads SQTIHQWPATLVQPVGSPLSLECTVEGTSNPNLYWYRQAAGRGLQLLFYSVGIGQISSEVPQNLSASRPQDRQFILSSKKLLLSDSGFYLCAWSRGYGYTFGSGTRLTVV.

CDR3: CASSLRTGETQYF. The DNA of the CDR3 is TGTGCCAGCAGCTTAAGGACAGGGGAGACCCAGTACTTC. The chain combines TRBV11-3 with TRBJ2-5; 8 positions match TRBD1. Germline V gene sequence: CDR1 SGHNT, CDR2 YENEEA. The CDR3 totals 13 residues. The V gene end was trimmed by 2 bases and the J gene end by 5 bases; junction bases not matched to a gene: 1.

J is TRBJ2-7 and V is TRBV4-2; D uncertain. The germline gives CDR1 LGHNA, CDR2 YNFKEQ. V dropped 0 bases and J dropped 2 bases, with 14 bases sitting between them. The CDR3 sequence is 16 residues long. CDR3 region: CASSQDRRLFTYEQYF. DNA for the CDR3: TGTGCCAGCAGCCAAGATCGGCGACTCTTCACCTACGAGCAGTACTTC.

The genes are TRBV28 and TRBJ2-7; the D is unclear. With 5 bases removed from V and 3 bases from J, the gap between germline ends came to 17 bases. Per germline, CDR1 MDHEN and CDR2 SYDVKM. This CDR3 contains 15 residues. CDR3 residues: CASSPALGKGYEQYF. The CDR3 nucleotides are TGTGCCAGCAGTCCCGCCCTAGGGAAAGGCTACGAGCAGTACTTC.

A note on this clone: Other DNA variants within this sample encode the same CDR3. V and J are TRBV28 and TRBJ2-5, with D tentatively TRBD2 (6 bases). CDR1 is MDHEN and CDR2 is SYDVKM in the germline V gene. V shed 2 bases and J shed 2 bases, with 12 bases lying between them. The CDR3 runs 15 residues. CDR3 DNA: TGTGCCAGCAGTTTACTCGCGAGCGGGCAAGAGACCCAGTACTTC. It codes for CASSLLASGQETQYF.

The genes are TRBV18 and TRBJ2-7, with D uncertain. CDR1 and CDR2 from the germline V gene are KGHSH and LQKENI. Trimming stripped 1 base from V and 0 bases from J, with 16 bases between. CDR3 size: 17 residues. The CDR3 protein is CASSPRGLPDSSYEQYF. DNA for the CDR3: TGTGCCAGCTCACCACGCGGCCTTCCCGATAGCTCCTACGAGCAGTACTTC. Together with reference TRBV18 and TRBJ2-7, the CDR3 gives the full variable domain: NAGVMQNPRHLVRRRGQEARLRCSPMKGHSHVYWYRQLPEEGLKFMVYLQKENIIDESGMPKERFSAEFPKEGPSILRIQQVVRGDSAAYFCASSPRGLPDSSYEQYFGPGTRLTVT.

The CDR3 sequence: CASSLTSGRETQYF. CDR3 sequence (DNA): TGTGCCAGCAGCTTGACCAGCGGGAGAGAGACCCAGTACTTC. V gene TRBV5-5 combines with J gene TRBJ2-5; 8 nucleotides line up with TRBD2. Germline V gene sequence: CDR1 SGHKS, CDR2 YYEKEE (reference sequence). The CDR3 totals 14 residues. V trimming: 1 base; J trimming: 4 bases; junction bases outside the gene matches: 3.

The genes are TRBV11-3 and TRBJ2-2; perhaps TRBD2 as D (6 bases). Trimming removed 3 bases from V and 3 bases from J, with 8 bases in between. The CDR3 is 14 amino acids. CDR1 is SGHNT and CDR2 is YENEEA in the germline V gene. Here the CDR3 DNA reads TGTGCCAGCAGCTTTAAGCGGGACACCGGGGAGCTGTTTTTT. Its protein is CASSFKRDTGELFF.

The count of this clone is one. V is TRBV27 and J is TRBJ2-2; possibly TRBD1 or TRBD2 for D (5 bases each). From germline, CDR1 is MNHEY and CDR2 SMNVEV (reference sequence). The CDR3 loop spans 15 amino acids. Trimming took off 6 bases at V and 0 bases at J, with 11 bases between the two ends. The CDR3 sequence: CASRRGPSNTGELFF. The CDR3 DNA follows: TGTGCCAGCAGACGGGGACCCTCGAACACCGGGGAGCTGTTTTTT.

V and J are TRBV19 and TRBJ1-4; D gene unclear. The CDR3 extends over 16 amino acids. Trimming cost V 1 base and J 0 bases, with 9 bases left between them. Per germline, CDR1 LNHDA and CDR2 SQIVND (reference sequence). CDR3 in DNA: TGTGCCAGTAGTATAGTCGGCCGTGCAACTAATGAAAAACTGTTTTTT. It yields the protein CASSIVGRATNEKLFF. The whole variable domain, filled in from reference TRBV19 and TRBJ1-4, reads DGGITQSPKYLFRKEGQNVTLSCEQNLNHDAMYWYRQDPGQGLRLIYYSQIVNDFQKGDIAEGYSVSREKKESFPLTVTSAQKNPTAFYLCASSIVGRATNEKLFFGSGTQLSVL.

CDR3 protein: CASSRAGGIETQYF. In nucleotides, the CDR3 is TGTGCCAGCAGCCGCGCAGGGGGGATAGAGACCCAGTACTTC. V usage is TRBV4-2 and J usage is TRBJ2-5, with D perhaps TRBD1 (7 bases). Germline assignment: CDR1 LGHNA and CDR2 YNFKEQ. V was clipped by 4 bases and J by 4 bases, with 13 bases between them. This CDR3 contains 14 residues.